The 20 T cell receptor beta chains below all came from one sample that was sequenced in a study of OX40 agonist ivuxolimab in advanced cancers. Libraries were prepared by immunoSEQ multiplex PCR; TCRdb keeps only in-frame clonotypes and omits some of them. The data hold roughly 7,000 clones, with about 84% observed a single time. The sequencing used CD4+ or CD8+ T cells sorted from blood, collected in a trial of the OX40 agonist ivuxolimab. These receptor sequences come from an adult with an advanced solid tumor such as melanoma, head and neck, liver or kidney cancer.

The DNA for the CDR3 is TGTGCCAGCAGCTTGGGTGCAGGGCCGTCCTACGAGCAGTACTTC. Protein sequence: CASSLGAGPSYEQYF. This chain uses TRBV5-6 with TRBJ2-7; tentatively, D is TRBD1 (5 bases). V gave up 0 bases and J gave up 1 base, with 11 bases separating them. Germline-derived CDR1 and CDR2 are SGHDT and YYEEEE. The CDR3 spans 15 residues.

The chain has TRBV7-2 and TRBJ1-1, with D unclear. The CDR3 runs to 14 residues. Per germline, CDR1 SGHTA and CDR2 FQGNSA. Trimming cost V 2 bases and J 4 bases, with 11 bases left between them. This chain's CDR3 is CASSLIIRGTEAFF. The CDR3 DNA sequence: TGTGCCAGCAGCTTAATAATTCGAGGCACTGAAGCTTTCTTT.

The V call is TRBV6-6, the J call TRBJ2-2; a possible D gene is TRBD2 (6 bases). CDR3 length: 14 amino acids. The V gene lost 6 bases and the J gene lost 5 bases, with 13 bases spanning the gap. The germline CDR1 and CDR2 sequences are MNHNY and SVGAGI (reference sequence). The CDR3: CASSPGLGTGELFF. In DNA form, the CDR3 reads TGTGCCAGCAGCCCGGGACTCGGAACCGGGGAGCTGTTTTTT.

The rearrangement joins TRBV2 to TRBJ2-7; D is possibly TRBD1 (6 bases). Germline V gene lookup returns CDR1 SNHLY and CDR2 FYNNEI. The CDR3 runs 15 residues. Trimming pared 5 bases from V and 0 bases from J, leaving 14 bases between. The DNA for the CDR3 is TGTGCCAGCAGTACATCATGGACAGCCTCCTACGAGCAGTACTTC. This gives the protein CASSTSWTASYEQYF.

V usage is TRBV15 and J usage is TRBJ2-2; D is ambiguous. V dropped 0 bases and J dropped 5 bases, with 13 bases sitting between them. CDR1 LNHNV and CDR2 YYDKDF come from the germline V gene (reference sequence). This CDR3 comprises 16 residues. CDR3 sequence (DNA): TGTGCCACCAGCAGAGATTTTGGCTTAAAAACCGGGGAGCTGTTTTTT. Its protein product is CATSRDFGLKTGELFF.

CDR3 in DNA: TGTGCCAGCAGCTCCCCCTTCGGGAAACTCTCCTACGAGCAGTACTTC. It codes for CASSSPFGKLSYEQYF. V and J are TRBV5-5 and TRBJ2-7, with D perhaps matching TRBD2 (5 bases). CDR3 length: 16 residues. Between the trimmed V and J ends, which lost 3 bases and 0 bases, there was a span of 16 bases. CDR1 and CDR2 from the germline V gene are SGHKS and YYEKEE (reference sequence).

The chain joins TRBV27 to TRBJ1-1, with no clear D. Trimming left V 0 bases short and J 6 bases short, with 8 bases between. The CDR3 is 13 residues long. CDR1 is MNHEY, CDR2 SMNVEV, per germline (reference sequence). The CDR3 nucleotides read TGTGCCAGCAGTTTATCGACGGGGTCTGAAGCTTTCTTT. It specifies CASSLSTGSEAFF.

The chain has TRBV4-2 and TRBJ2-7; the D is unclear. Germline V CDR1 and CDR2: LGHNA, YNFKEQ. This CDR3 spans 12 amino acids. V lost 1 base, J lost 4 bases, and 5 bases lay in between. The DNA of the CDR3 is TGTGCCAGCAGCCAAGGCCCGTACGAGCAGTACTTC. Translation: CASSQGPYEQYF.

The rearrangement links TRBV6-5 to TRBJ1-1; 9 bases align to TRBD1. Looked up from germline, CDR1 is MNHEY and CDR2 is SVGAGI. CDR3 length: 14 residues. The V gene end was trimmed by 7 bases and the J gene end by 4 bases; junction bases not matched to a gene: 7. DNA of the CDR3: TGTGCCAGCACCCCACAGGGGGCGGGCACTGAAGCTTTCTTT. Protein: CASTPQGAGTEAFF.

The table lists this clone with a count of one. DNA of the CDR3: TGTGCCAGCAGCGGGGGGAGGGGCGGCGAGACCCAGTACTTC. This gives the protein CASSGGRGGETQYF. This chain connects TRBV11-2 to TRBJ2-5; 7 bases map to TRBD2. The CDR3 is 14 residues long. The J segment lost 5 bases and the V segment lost 5 bases, leaving 8 bases of the junction unmatched. The germline V gene encodes CDR1 SGHAT and CDR2 FQNNGV.

This clone is labeled as medium-sized (0.01 to 0.1%). V is TRBV16 and J is TRBJ2-5, with D unresolved. Trimming shortened V by 1 base and J by 5 bases, and 14 bases separated the two germline ends. This CDR3 spans 15 amino acids. Germline CDR1 KGHSY, CDR2 FQNENV. The CDR3, as DNA: TGTGCCAGCAGCCAATTTAACGAGGACGGGGAGACCCAGTACTTC. Residues: CASSQFNEDGETQYF.

This clone is a singleton in its sample. The V call is TRBV9, the J call TRBJ1-2; the D is unclear. V lost 4 bases, J lost 4 bases, and 17 bases lay in between. The germline CDR1 and CDR2 sequences are SGDLS and YYNGEE. The CDR3 loop spans 15 amino acids. The CDR3 sequence: CASSRSDLPPYGYTF. As DNA, the CDR3 is TGTGCCAGCAGCAGATCGGACCTCCCGCCCTATGGCTACACCTTC.

The V gene is TRBV6-5, the J gene TRBJ2-7; TRBD1 matches at 8 bases. CDR1 and CDR2 (germline): MNHEY, SVGAGI. Germline trimming cut 3 bases from V and 5 bases from J; bases unmatched to any gene: 3. The CDR3 loop spans 13 amino acids. Here the CDR3 DNA reads TGTGCCAGCAGTTATGACAGGGGTCACGAGCAGTACTTC. Protein product: CASSYDRGHEQYF.

This clone was seen more than once but under ten times. The V call is TRBV7-9, the J call TRBJ1-6, with 9 bases that match TRBD1. The germline V gene has CDR1 SEHNR and CDR2 FQNEAQ (reference sequence). J gave up 4 bases and V 5 bases, and 9 bases lay outside the gene matches. The CDR3 totals 17 residues. DNA of the CDR3: TGTGCCAGCAGCCCCCGGGACAGGGCATTTTATAATTCACCCCTCCACTTT. Protein sequence: CASSPRDRAFYNSPLHF.

The chain uses TRBV10-2 and TRBJ2-1; D is unclear. V was shortened by 11 bases and J by 5 bases, with 13 bases between the two germline ends. Germline lookup yields CDR1 WSHSY and CDR2 SAAADI. The CDR3 spans 12 residues. CDR3 bases: TGCGCCGCTCAGCACAGCGACAATGAGCAGTTCTTC. Translation gives CAAQHSDNEQFF.

This chain uses TRBV6-5 with TRBJ1-6; no firm D call. CDR3 length equals 14 residues. Germline V CDR1 and CDR2: MNHEY, SVGAGI. The V and J ends lost 5 bases and 11 bases respectively, with 16 bases between them. CDR3 coding DNA: TGTGCCAGCAGTGATATTGGGGAGACGGCACCCCTCCACTTT. Encoded protein: CASSDIGETAPLHF.

The J gene is TRBJ1-2, the V gene TRBV6-1, with a weak D call TRBD1 (5 bases). The germline CDR1 and CDR2 sequences are MNHNS and SASEGT. Trimming removed 1 base at V and 4 bases at J, with 13 bases between. This CDR3 comprises 15 residues. CDR3 residues: CASSEGADSTYGYTF. Written as DNA, the CDR3 is TGTGCCAGCAGTGAAGGGGCAGACAGTACCTATGGCTACACCTTC.

This rearrangement joins TRBV5-6 to TRBJ2-7; 10 bases are a match to TRBD1. Germline loops: CDR1 SGHDT, CDR2 YYEEEE. V gave up 2 bases and J gave up 6 bases; unmatched junction bases: 11. The CDR3 contains 16 residues. Here the CDR3 reads CASSFLRTGGLAEQYF. Written as DNA, the CDR3 is TGTGCCAGCAGCTTCCTCCGGACAGGGGGGCTCGCCGAGCAGTACTTC.

V usage is TRBV13 and J usage is TRBJ2-7; the match to TRBD1 covers 10 bases. Germline CDR1 is PRHDT and CDR2 is FYEKMQ (reference sequence). CDR3 length: 14 residues. Trimming cost V 5 bases and J 6 bases; bases outside gene matches: 7. The chain's CDR3 is CASSPVGTGVEQYF. In DNA, the CDR3 is TGTGCCAGCAGCCCCGTTGGGACAGGGGTCGAGCAGTACTTC.

V usage is TRBV5-1 and J usage is TRBJ2-5; 10 nucleotides agree with TRBD2. The CDR3 extends over 18 amino acids. From germline, CDR1 is SGHRS and CDR2 YFSETQ. Germline trimming cut 2 bases from V and 3 bases from J; bases unmatched to any gene: 13. CDR3 nucleotides: TGCGCCAGCAGCTTATCTTACCCGATAAGCGGGGGGGAAGAGACCCAGTACTTC. Encoded protein: CASSLSYPISGGEETQYF.